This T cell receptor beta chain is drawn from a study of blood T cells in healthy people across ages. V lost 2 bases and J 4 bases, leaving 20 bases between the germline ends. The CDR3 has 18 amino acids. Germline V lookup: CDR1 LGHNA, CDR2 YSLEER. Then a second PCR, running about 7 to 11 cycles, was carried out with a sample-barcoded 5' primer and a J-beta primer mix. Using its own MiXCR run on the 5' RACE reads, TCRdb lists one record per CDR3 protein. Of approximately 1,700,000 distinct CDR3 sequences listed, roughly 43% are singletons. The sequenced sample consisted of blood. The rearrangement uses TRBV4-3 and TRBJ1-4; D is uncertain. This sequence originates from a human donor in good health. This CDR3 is CASSQTWLKTKNNEKLFF. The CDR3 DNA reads TGCGCCAGCAGCCAAACATGGCTTAAAACCAAAAATAATGAAAAACTGTTTTTT.